Sequencing of this TCR beta chain was carried out in a study of regulatory T cells in long-lasting Graves disease. Building the TCR beta libraries relied on iRepertoire HTBI primers, and CDR3 regions underwent Arm-PCR. One entry per CDR3 protein results from TCRdb running MiXCR on the multiplex PCR reads. The sample gives 430,000 or so distinct CDR3 sequences, around 20% of which show up once; over 11% is in the top ten. This clonotype was detected once. CDR1 is SEHNR and CDR2 is FQNEAQ in the germline V gene (reference sequence). CDR3 size: 15 residues. The V and J ends lost 5 bases and 3 bases respectively, with 13 bases between them. Time point here: persistent/refractory GD, antithyroid drugs over 5 years with positive TRAb. Isolated PBMC RNA provided the starting material for the TCR library.

The sample here was peripheral blood mononuclear cells (PBMCs), taken when the disease was refractory, from a patient treated with antithyroid drugs. This TCR derives from a female donor with Graves disease. The chain has TRBV7-9 and TRBJ1-4, with D tentatively TRBD1 (6 bases). The CDR3 DNA reads as TGTGCCAGCAGCACCTACAGGGAGTCTAATGAAAAACTGTTTTTT. Protein sequence: CASSTYRESNEKLFF.